The rows below give T cell receptor beta chains drawn from one sample of a study of CD8 T cells in ankylosing spondylitis. TCRdb re-called the 5' RACE reads with MiXCR, one entry per CDR3 protein. The sample holds a few hundred thousand distinct CDR3 sequences; 6.5% to 10% are singletons and the top ten take less than 15%. The source material was blood, either unsorted or a sorted T cell fraction (not recorded which). The source is a male donor with ankylosing spondylitis. Each CDR3 is given with its conserved first and last residue. The D gene is left open where the match is weak. Size is omitted from some rows. Given values are once, few, many or a class for expanded clones.

cdr3_aa cdr3_nt d_call j_call v_call clone_size
CASSQGLAGTYNEQFF TGTGCCAGCAGCCAAGGACTAGCGGGGACCTACAATGAGCAGTTCTTC TRBD2 TRBJ2-1 TRBV3-1 few
CASSSSQGSTDTQYF TGTGCCAGCAGTTCCTCACAGGGGAGCACAGATACGCAGTATTTT TRBD1 TRBJ2-3 TRBV12-3/TRBV12-4 once
CASSNGQGEYYNEQFF TGTGCCAGCAGCAACGGACAGGGAGAGTACTACAATGAGCAGTTCTTC TRBD1 TRBJ2-1 TRBV14 many
CANSFRAGGKGEQFF TGTGCCAACAGTTTTAGAGCGGGAGGAAAGGGTGAGCAGTTCTTC TRBD2 TRBJ2-1 TRBV12-3/TRBV12-4 NA
CASSEAVVLTF TGTGCCAGCAGTGAAGCGGTGGTCCTGACTTTC NA TRBJ2-6 TRBV2 few
CAWSATRDYGYTF TGTGCCTGGAGTGCTACGAGGGACTATGGCTACACCTTC NA TRBJ1-2 TRBV30 NA
CASSSDRGRVLFF TGTGCCAGCAGTTCGGATCGAGGGAGGGTTTTGTTTTTT NA TRBJ1-4 TRBV7-2 NA
CASSRQVSYSGNTIYF TGTGCTAGCAGCCGTCAGGTCTCTTACTCTGGAAACACCATATATTTT NA TRBJ1-3 TRBV7-7 many
CASSWGRSGSYEQYF TGTGCCAGCAGCTGGGGACGGAGCGGGTCCTACGAGCAGTACTTC NA TRBJ2-7 TRBV14 NA
CASSLEGTTYEQYF TGTGCCAGCAGCTTAGAGGGGACAACCTACGAGCAGTACTTC NA TRBJ2-7 TRBV7-9 NA
CASSLERAAVNEQFF TGTGCCAGCAGCTTAGAGCGGGCCGCGGTGAATGAGCAGTTCTTC NA TRBJ2-1 TRBV7-3 few
CASSLSRDRRTGELFF TGTGCCAGCAGCTTATCCCGGGACAGGAGGACCGGGGAGCTGTTTTTT TRBD1 TRBJ2-2 TRBV7-8 many
CASSYSSLGDWGLHF TGTGCCAGCAGTTACTCTAGTCTCGGGGACTGGGGCCTCCACTTT NA TRBJ1-6 TRBV6-5 few
CASSPPAGQINYGYTF TGTGCCAGCAGCCCCCCCGCGGGACAGATAAACTATGGCTACACCTTC TRBD1 TRBJ1-2 TRBV5-6 few
CASAQGRTGELFF TGCGCCAGCGCCCAGGGACGGACCGGGGAGCTGTTTTTT NA TRBJ2-2 TRBV10-1 NA
CASSLLQGAANEKLFF TGTGCCAGCAGCTTACTACAGGGGGCTGCTAATGAAAAACTGTTTTTT TRBD1 TRBJ1-4 TRBV5-8 NA
CASSLARGTNYEQYF TGTGCCAGCAGCTTAGCTAGGGGAACAAACTACGAGCAGTACTTC NA TRBJ2-7 TRBV7-8 NA
CSVDHRGPTEETQYF TGCAGCGTAGACCACAGGGGTCCCACCGAAGAGACCCAGTACTTC TRBD1 TRBJ2-5 TRBV29-1 many
CAISEPSASGRATVADTQYF TGTGCCATCAGTGAGCCTTCTGCTAGCGGGAGGGCCACTGTCGCAGATACGCAGTATTTT TRBD2 TRBJ2-3 TRBV10-3 NA
CAWSDGSNSPLHF TGTGCCTGGAGTGACGGCAGTAATTCACCCCTCCACTTT NA TRBJ1-6 TRBV30 NA
CASSPCQGKQPQHF TGTGCCAGCAGCCCTTGTCAGGGGAAACAGCCCCAGCATTTT NA TRBJ1-5 TRBV21-1 few
CSFTMGLGPSGEETQYF TGCAGCTTCACAATGGGACTAGGGCCTTCTGGAGAAGAGACCCAGTACTTC TRBD2 TRBJ2-5 TRBV29-1 many